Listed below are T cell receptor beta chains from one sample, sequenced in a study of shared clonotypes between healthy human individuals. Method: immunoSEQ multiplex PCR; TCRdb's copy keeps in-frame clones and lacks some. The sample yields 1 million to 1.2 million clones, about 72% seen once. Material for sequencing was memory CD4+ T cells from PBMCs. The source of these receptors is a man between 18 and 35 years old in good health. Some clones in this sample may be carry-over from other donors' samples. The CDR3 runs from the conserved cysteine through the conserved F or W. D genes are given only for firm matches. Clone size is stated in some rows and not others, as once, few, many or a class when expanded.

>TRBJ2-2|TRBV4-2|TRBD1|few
CASSQGDRGRARELFF
TGTGCCAGCAGCCAAGGGGACAGGGGGCGCGCCCGGGAGCTGTTTTTT
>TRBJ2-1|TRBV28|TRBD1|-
CASSQGRGPFF
TGTGCCAGCAGTCAAGGAAGGGGGCCGTTCTTC
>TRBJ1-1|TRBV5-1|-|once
CASSLTIMGKGSTEAFF
TGCGCCAGCAGCTTGACGATTATGGGGAAGGGGAGCACTGAAGCTTTCTTT
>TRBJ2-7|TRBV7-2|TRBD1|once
CASSLARTGPYEQYF
TGTGCCAGCAGCTTAGCCAGGACAGGCCCCTACGAGCAGTACTTC
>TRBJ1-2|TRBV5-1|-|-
CASRGAFLAGDGYTF
TGCGCCAGCAGGGGCGCGTTTCTCGCGGGGGATGGCTACACCTTC
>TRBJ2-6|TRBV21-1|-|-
CARLGANVLTF
TGTGCCAGACTGGGGGCCAACGTCCTGACTTTC
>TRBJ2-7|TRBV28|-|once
CASSSSSSWDF
TGTGCCAGCAGTTCCAGTTCCTCGTGGGACTTC
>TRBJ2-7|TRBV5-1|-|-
CASSFLPGSHEQYF
TGCGCCAGCAGCTTCTTACCAGGGTCCCACGAGCAGTACTTC
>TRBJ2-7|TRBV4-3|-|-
CASSQAAGLSEQYF
TGCGCCAGCAGCCAAGCGGCAGGGTTGAGCGAGCAGTACTTC
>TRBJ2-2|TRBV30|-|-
CAWSVGGAGELFF
TGTGCCTGGAGTGTAGGAGGGGCCGGGGAGCTGTTTTTT
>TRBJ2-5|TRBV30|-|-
CAWSVLAVQETQYF
TGTGCCTGGAGTGTGTTAGCGGTCCAAGAGACCCAGTACTTC
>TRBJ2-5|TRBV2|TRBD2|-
CASSDPGSGRFETQYF
TGTGCCAGCAGTGATCCTGGTAGCGGGAGATTTGAGACCCAGTACTTC
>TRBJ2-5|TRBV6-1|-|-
CAGGTKETQYF
TGTGCCGGCGGGACAAAAGAGACCCAGTACTTC
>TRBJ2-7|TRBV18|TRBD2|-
CASSLRTSAPGGVYEQYF
TGTGCCAGCTCATTAAGGACTAGCGCGCCCGGGGGGGTATACGAGCAGTACTTC
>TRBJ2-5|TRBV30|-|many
CAWSRGPSETQYF
TGTGCCTGGAGTAGGGGACCCTCGGAGACCCAGTACTTC
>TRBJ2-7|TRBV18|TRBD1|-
CASSFGTAYEQYF
TGTGCCAGCTCCTTCGGGACAGCCTACGAGCAGTACTTC
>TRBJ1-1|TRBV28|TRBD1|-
CASRATGSNTEAFF
TGTGCCAGCAGGGCGACAGGGAGTAACACTGAAGCTTTCTTT
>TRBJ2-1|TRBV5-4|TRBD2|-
CASSSGLAGVYNEQFF
TGTGCCAGCAGCTCGGGACTAGCGGGAGTCTACAATGAGCAGTTCTTC
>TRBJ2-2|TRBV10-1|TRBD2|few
CASSPVAGGGTGELFF
TGCGCCAGCAGCCCCGTAGCGGGGGGAGGAACCGGGGAGCTGTTTTTT
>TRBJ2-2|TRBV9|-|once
CASSPLRTTNTGELFF
TGTGCCAGCAGCCCCCTCCGGACGACGAACACCGGGGAGCTGTTTTTT
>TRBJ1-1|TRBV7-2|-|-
CASSLATGGWTEAFF
TGTGCCAGCAGCTTGGCCACTGGGGGGTGGACTGAAGCTTTCTTT
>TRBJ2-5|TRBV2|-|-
CASRPLQGPQETQYF
TGTGCCAGCAGACCTCTCCAGGGGCCTCAAGAGACCCAGTACTTC
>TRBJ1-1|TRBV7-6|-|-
CASSPAREGTEAFF
TGTGCCAGCAGCCCCGCGAGAGAGGGCACTGAAGCTTTCTTT
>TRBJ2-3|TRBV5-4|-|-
CASSPGQRATDTQYF
TGTGCCAGCAGCCCCGGACAGCGAGCCACAGATACGCAGTATTTT
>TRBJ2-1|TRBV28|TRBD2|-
CATTGSGRNNEQFF
TGTGCCACCACTGGGAGCGGGAGGAACAATGAGCAGTTCTTC
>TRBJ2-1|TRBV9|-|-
CASSVERIGGSKQFF
TGTGCCAGCAGCGTAGAGAGGATCGGGGGTTCGAAGCAGTTCTTC
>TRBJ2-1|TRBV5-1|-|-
CASSLVPSVTGYNEQFF
TGCGCCAGCAGCTTGGTCCCTTCGGTGACGGGATACAATGAGCAGTTCTTC
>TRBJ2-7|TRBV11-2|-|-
CASSYGQGPYEQYF
TGTGCCAGCAGCTACGGGCAGGGACCCTACGAGCAGTACTTC
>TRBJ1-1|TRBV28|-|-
CASRGGVVNTEAFF
TGTGCCAGCAGGGGGGGGGTTGTGAACACTGAAGCTTTCTTT
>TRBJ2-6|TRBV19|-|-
CASSIGQGGSGANVLTF
TGTGCCAGTAGTATCGGTCAGGGGGGCTCTGGGGCCAACGTCCTGACTTTC
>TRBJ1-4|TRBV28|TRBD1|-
CASSPSGTGTEKLFF
TGTGCCAGCAGTCCCTCCGGGACAGGTACCGAAAAACTGTTTTTT
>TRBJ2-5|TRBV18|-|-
CASSRGRTQETQYF
TGTGCCAGCTCACGGGGACGGACCCAAGAGACCCAGTACTTC
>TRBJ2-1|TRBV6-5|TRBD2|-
CASSYPGTSGPNEQFF
TGTGCCAGCAGTTACCCCGGGACTAGCGGGCCCAATGAGCAGTTCTTC
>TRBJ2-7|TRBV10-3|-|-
CAIRYDSSAYEQYF
TGTGCCATCAGATATGACTCCTCGGCCTACGAGCAGTACTTC
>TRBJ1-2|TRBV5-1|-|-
CASRSGNYGYTF
TGCGCCAGCAGATCCGGAAACTATGGCTACACCTTC
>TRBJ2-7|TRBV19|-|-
CASSQWGGGSHREQYF
TGTGCCAGTAGCCAGTGGGGGGGCGGGAGTCATCGCGAGCAGTACTTC
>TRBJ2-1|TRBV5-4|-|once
CASSYGRTERGEQFF
TGTGCCAGCAGCTACGGGAGGACAGAGCGGGGTGAGCAGTTCTTC
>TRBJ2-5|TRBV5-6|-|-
CASSYRDVRETQYF
TGTGCCAGCAGCTACCGGGACGTCCGCGAGACCCAGTACTTC
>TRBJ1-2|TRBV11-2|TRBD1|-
CASTSTGAGYTF
TGTGCCAGCACCTCCACAGGGGCTGGCTACACCTTC
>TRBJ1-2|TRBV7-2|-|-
CASSSGRIYGYTF
TGTGCCAGCAGTTCCGGACGTATCTATGGCTACACCTTC
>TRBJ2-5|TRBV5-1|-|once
CASSYRPGHLQETQYF
TGCGCCAGCAGCTACCGACCGGGACACTTACAAGAGACCCAGTACTTC